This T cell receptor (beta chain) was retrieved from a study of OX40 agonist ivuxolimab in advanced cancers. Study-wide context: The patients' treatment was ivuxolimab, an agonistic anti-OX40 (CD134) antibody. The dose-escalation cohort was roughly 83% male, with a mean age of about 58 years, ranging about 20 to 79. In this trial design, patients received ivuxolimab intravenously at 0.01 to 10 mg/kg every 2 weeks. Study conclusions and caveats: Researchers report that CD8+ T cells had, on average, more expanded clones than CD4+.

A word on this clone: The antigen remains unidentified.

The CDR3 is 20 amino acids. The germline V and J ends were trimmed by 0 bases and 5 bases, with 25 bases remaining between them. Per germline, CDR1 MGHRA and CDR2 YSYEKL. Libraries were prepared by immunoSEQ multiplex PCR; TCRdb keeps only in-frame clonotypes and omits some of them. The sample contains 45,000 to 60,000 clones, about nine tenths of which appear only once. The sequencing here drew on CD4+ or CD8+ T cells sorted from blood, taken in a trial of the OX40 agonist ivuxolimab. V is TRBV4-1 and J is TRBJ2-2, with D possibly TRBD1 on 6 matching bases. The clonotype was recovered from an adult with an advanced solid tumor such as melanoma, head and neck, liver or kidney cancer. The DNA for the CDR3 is TGCGCCAGCAGCCAAGAAAGGGTTTGGGGACACATTGGAACTACCGGGGAGCTGTTTTTT. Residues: CASSQERVWGHIGTTGELFF.